These 29 T cell receptor beta chains share one sample of origin, sequenced in a study of patients and donors after allogeneic stem cell transplantation. TCRdb passed the RT-PCR reads through MiXCR, listing each CDR3 protein once. The table lists some 880,000 distinct CDR3 sequences, approximately 18% of them singletons. What was sequenced was blood, either unsorted or a sorted T cell fraction (not recorded which). Receptor source: a human donor who was either an allogeneic HSCT recipient or a stem cell or donor lymphocyte infusion donor (not recorded which). It is not recorded whose cells these are; they may come from a transplant donor.

This clonotype was seen a handful of times. The CDR3: CSVPGRPNEKLFF. DNA for the CDR3: TGCAGCGTACCGGGACGGCCTAATGAAAAACTGTTTTTT. V is TRBV29-1 and J is TRBJ1-4, with D possibly TRBD1 on 5 matching bases. CDR1 SQVTM and CDR2 ANQGSEA come from the germline V gene. Trimming took off 6 bases at V and 3 bases at J, with 11 bases between the two ends. CDR3 length: 13 amino acids. The whole variable domain, filled in from reference TRBV29-1 and TRBJ1-4, reads SAVISQKPSRDICQRGTSLTIQCQVDSQVTMMFWYRQQPGQSLTLIATANQGSEATYESGFVIDKFPISRPNLTFSTLTVSNMSPEDSSIYLCSVPGRPNEKLFFGSGTQLSVL.

This clonotype appeared a single time. The V gene is TRBV7-3, the J gene TRBJ2-1; a weak D match, TRBD2 (5 bases). Germline loops: CDR1 SGHTA, CDR2 FQGTGA. The length of the CDR3 is 16 residues. Trimming shortened V by 0 bases and J by 2 bases, and 11 bases separated the two germline ends. CDR3 protein: CASSLTPSSTYNEQFF. The CDR3 bases are TGTGCCAGCAGCTTAACCCCTAGCAGCACCTACAATGAGCAGTTCTTC. Supplemented by reference TRBV7-3 and TRBJ2-1, the full variable domain reads GAGVSQTPSNKVTEKGKYVELRCDPISGHTALYWYRQSLGQGPEFLIYFQGTGAADDSGLPNDRFFAVRPEGSVSTLKIQRTERGDSAVYLCASSLTPSSTYNEQFFGPGTRLTVL.

This clonotype was seen a handful of times. This sequence joins TRBV11-2 and TRBJ1-5; TRBD1 is a possible D gene (5 bases). Between the trimmed V and J ends, which lost 0 bases and 5 bases, there was a span of 8 bases. The CDR3 contains 14 residues. Germline CDR1 reads SGHAT; CDR2 reads FQNNGV. The CDR3: CASSLETGHQPQHF. The CDR3 region has the DNA TGTGCCAGCAGCTTAGAGACGGGGCATCAGCCCCAGCATTTT.

This clonotype has more than one count but fewer than ten. CDR3 coding DNA: TGTGCCACCTGGGACGCCGGGGAGCTGTTTTTT. It codes for CATWDAGELFF. This chain connects TRBV24-1 to TRBJ2-2, with D perhaps assigned TRBD1 or TRBD2 (5 bases each). Germline V gene data show CDR1 as KGHDR and CDR2 as SFDVKD. The CDR3 is 11 amino acids. Trimming cost V 9 bases and J 6 bases, with 7 bases left between them.

J is TRBJ1-5 and V is TRBV2; 7 bases line up with TRBD1. The ends lost 7 bases at V and 7 bases at J; junction bases unmatched: 7. The germline V gene has CDR1 SNHLY and CDR2 FYNNEI. This CDR3 contains 13 residues. CDR3 in amino acids: CASTLNRGQPQHF. The DNA of the CDR3 is TGTGCCAGCACTCTGAACAGGGGACAGCCCCAGCATTTT.

In this sample, this clonotype turned up a few times. The chain links TRBV6-5 to TRBJ1-5, with TRBD1 matching 7 bases. CDR3 size: 16 residues. Germline V lookup: CDR1 MNHEY, CDR2 SVGAGI. V lost 2 bases, J lost 0 bases, and 4 bases stayed unmatched. The CDR3 nucleotides read TGTGCCAGCAGTTACCTGGGACAGAATAGCAATCAGCCCCAGCATTTT. It yields the protein CASSYLGQNSNQPQHF.

The chain recombines TRBV28 with TRBJ2-1, with 8 bases that match TRBD1. Germline assignment: CDR1 MDHEN and CDR2 SYDVKM. V was clipped by 7 bases and J by 7 bases; unmatched bases: 12. This CDR3 has 15 residues. CDR3 DNA sequence: TGTGCCAGCACCCGTGGCCAGGGGGCGCGGAATGAGCAGTTCTTC. It translates to CASTRGQGARNEQFF.

In its sample, this clonotype was seen a few times. CDR3 nucleotides: TGTGCCAGCAGCCAAGAGGGAACTAGCGGTTTACCTAATGAGCAGTTCTTC. It specifies CASSQEGTSGLPNEQFF. V gene TRBV4-2 combines with J gene TRBJ2-1; 8 positions agree with TRBD2. Per the germline V gene, CDR1 is LGHNA and CDR2 is YNFKEQ. The J segment lost 7 bases and the V segment lost 0 bases, leaving 11 bases of the junction unmatched. The CDR3 length is 17 residues.

This clonotype was picked up a small number of times. J is TRBJ2-3 and V is TRBV4-3; 8 bases align to TRBD2. The J segment lost 5 bases and the V segment lost 3 bases, leaving 4 bases of the junction unmatched. In germline, CDR1 is LGHNA, CDR2 YSLEER. The CDR3 has 14 residues. The CDR3 region has the DNA TGCGCCAGCAGCCATGTAGCGGGGAAAGATACGCAGTATTTT. Translating it yields CASSHVAGKDTQYF.

The chain employs TRBV7-3 and TRBJ2-6; TRBD1 might be the D (6 bases). The CDR3 contains 16 residues. V lost 5 bases and J lost 0, with 11 bases in between. CDR1 and CDR2 (germline): SGHTA, FQGTGA. CDR3 nucleotides: TGTGCCAGCAGCCCTTTGGGACACTCTGGGGCCAACGTCCTGACTTTC. Its translation is CASSPLGHSGANVLTF.

This chain joins TRBV5-8 and TRBJ2-1; D may be TRBD2 (6 bases). Germline V CDR1 and CDR2: SGHTS, YDEGEE. V lost 3 bases and J lost 6, with 16 bases in between. The CDR3 is made up of 15 amino acids. As DNA, the CDR3 is TGTGCCAGCAGCTCCCGGGACTCCACTGCCAATGAGCAGTTCTTC. Protein product: CASSSRDSTANEQFF.

This clonotype was observed a handful of times. V usage is TRBV12-3 or TRBV12-4 and J usage is TRBJ1-2; the D gene is possibly TRBD1 (5 bases). The CDR3 has 17 amino acids. The ends were cut back, 1 base at V and 0 bases at J, with 15 bases in the middle. The CDR3 protein is CASSLGGLGPSNYGYTF. CDR3 sequence (DNA): TGTGCCAGCAGTTTAGGGGGGTTGGGGCCCTCTAACTATGGCTACACCTTC.

The chain links TRBV5-1 to TRBJ2-2, with D perhaps TRBD1 (6 bases). Germline values: CDR1 SGHRS, CDR2 YFSETQ. The CDR3 has 14 residues. V lost 4 bases, J lost 1 base, and 8 bases lay in between. The CDR3 sequence: CASSEGENTGELFF. CDR3 coding DNA: TGCGCCAGCAGCGAGGGGGAGAACACCGGGGAGCTGTTTTTT.

This chain connects TRBV9 to TRBJ2-7, with 7 bases fitting TRBD2. V shed 4 bases and J 0 bases; nucleotides not matched to a gene: 19. There are 19 residues in the CDR3. In germline, CDR1 is SGDLS, CDR2 YYNGEE. CDR3 sequence: CASSPGLSRPNGDSYEQYF. The CDR3 bases are TGTGCCAGCAGCCCGGGACTAAGTCGACCGAATGGCGACTCCTACGAGCAGTACTTC.

The chain has TRBV20-1 and TRBJ2-3; 10 bases match TRBD2. The germline gives CDR1 DFQATT, CDR2 SNEGSKA (reference sequence). The V and J ends lost 6 bases and 10 bases, in that order; junction bases with no gene match: 13. This CDR3 comprises 14 residues. The CDR3 protein is CSANPLAGKGAQYF. CDR3 DNA sequence: TGCAGTGCGAACCCACTAGCGGGAAAGGGGGCGCAGTATTTT.

The gene calls are TRBV14 and TRBJ2-1; TRBD2 aligns across 9 bases. The CDR3 totals 17 residues. Trimming at V came to 0 bases and at J to 2 bases, leaving 5 bases not matched to a gene. In germline, CDR1 is SGHDN, CDR2 FVKESK. CDR3 coding DNA: TGTGCCAGCAGCCAAGAAGGACGACTAGCGGCCTACAATGAGCAGTTCTTC. Translating it yields CASSQEGRLAAYNEQFF.

This clonotype was found a few times. The gene calls are TRBV4-2 and TRBJ2-4, with TRBD1 matching over 7 bases. Germline trimming cut 0 bases from V and 3 bases from J; bases unmatched to any gene: 5. The CDR3 totals 16 residues. Germline lookup yields CDR1 LGHNA and CDR2 YNFKEQ. CDR3 in amino acids: CASSQELDRRKNIQYF. DNA of the CDR3: TGTGCCAGCAGCCAAGAGTTGGACAGGCGCAAAAACATTCAGTACTTC.

The chain joins TRBV20-1 to TRBJ2-4, with TRBD1 as a possible D gene (7 bases). Trimming removed 7 bases at V and 8 bases at J, with 21 bases between. The CDR3 runs to 14 residues. Germline CDR1 and CDR2: DFQATT and SNEGSKA (reference sequence). The CDR3 DNA reads TGCAGTGGAAGACAGGGAGGTATGGGGGACATTCAGTACTTC. As protein: CSGRQGGMGDIQYF.

DNA for the CDR3: TGTGCCAGCAGCTCCACTAGCGGAGGCTCCTACAATGAGCAGTTCTTC. Its translation: CASSSTSGGSYNEQFF. The chain couples TRBV2 to TRBJ2-1; 8 nucleotides line up with TRBD2. The CDR3 sequence is 16 residues long. V lost 6 bases to trimming and J lost 0 bases; unmatched junction nucleotides: 7. Germline loops: CDR1 SNHLY, CDR2 FYNNEI.

This clonotype has only a few counts. The chain links TRBV5-1 to TRBJ2-3; perhaps TRBD2 as D (6 bases). CDR1 and CDR2 from the germline V gene are SGHRS and YFSETQ. Trimming took 5 bases from V and 2 from J, leaving 12 bases between them. The CDR3 runs 14 residues. CDR3: CASSPGLPTDTQYF. The CDR3, as DNA: TGCGCCAGCAGTCCCGGACTACCCACAGATACGCAGTATTTT.

This clonotype has a count of ten or more. The CDR3 DNA sequence: TGCGCCAGCAGCTTGCAACCGACGGGTGATAGCAATCAGCCCCAGCATTTT. As protein: CASSLQPTGDSNQPQHF. V gene TRBV5-1 combines with J gene TRBJ1-5; D not certain. Germline V gene lookup returns CDR1 SGHRS and CDR2 YFSETQ. V gave up 1 base and J gave up 0 bases, with 14 bases separating them. The CDR3 is made up of 17 amino acids.

The chain uses TRBV12-5 and TRBJ2-5; D gene unclear. The ends were cut back, 0 bases at V and 5 bases at J, with 4 bases in the middle. The CDR3 sequence is 12 residues long. The germline V gene has CDR1 LGHNT and CDR2 FRNRAP. Here the CDR3 DNA reads TGTGCTAGTGGTTTGGTACGGGAGACCCAGTACTTC. Translating it yields CASGLVRETQYF.

J is TRBJ2-2 and V is TRBV30, with 7 bases that match TRBD1. Trimming took 1 base from V and 8 from J; bases not matched to a gene: 4. The germline CDR1 and CDR2 sequences are GTSNPN and SVGIG (reference sequence). The CDR3 sequence is 13 residues long. CDR3 amino acids: CAWSATGLGELFF. CDR3 coding DNA: TGTGCCTGGAGTGCGACAGGGTTGGGGGAGCTGTTTTTT.

CDR3 region: CSARVPTDRRTQYF. In DNA, the CDR3 is TGCAGTGCTAGAGTCCCAACTGACCGGAGGACCCAGTACTTC. The chain is built from TRBV20-1 and TRBJ2-5, with D uncertain. The CDR3 spans 14 residues. V was clipped by 1 base and J by 7 bases, with 16 bases between them. CDR1 is DFQATT, CDR2 SNEGSKA, per germline (reference sequence).

The V gene is TRBV29-1, the J gene TRBJ2-3, with TRBD1 matching 12 bases. V lost 2 bases to trimming and J lost 5 bases; unmatched junction nucleotides: 5. Germline V lookup: CDR1 SQVTM, CDR2 ANQGSEA. The CDR3 covers 15 residues. The CDR3: CSVERGQGAVDTQYF. The CDR3 nucleotides read TGCAGCGTTGAAAGGGGACAGGGGGCCGTAGATACGCAGTATTTT.

The chain uses TRBV5-8 and TRBJ2-7; 12 bases line up with TRBD1. CDR3 size: 14 residues. Germline assignment: CDR1 SGHTS and CDR2 YDEGEE. J lost 5 bases, V lost 7 bases, and 7 bases had no gene match. CDR3: CASGMGQGAHEQYF. The CDR3 DNA sequence: TGTGCCAGCGGGATGGGACAGGGGGCACACGAGCAGTACTTC.

A few counts support this clonotype. The rearrangement links TRBV4-2 to TRBJ2-7; D call uncertain. The germline gives CDR1 LGHNA, CDR2 YNFKEQ. The CDR3 runs to 14 residues. The ends were cut back, 4 bases at V and 5 bases at J, with 15 bases in the middle. The CDR3 region is CASSPDPYTNEQYF. The CDR3 bases are TGTGCCAGCAGCCCGGATCCCTATACCAACGAGCAGTACTTC.

J is TRBJ2-5 and V is TRBV24-1; weak D call: TRBD1 (6 bases). This CDR3 region has 11 residues. Germline V CDR1 and CDR2: KGHDR, SFDVKD. V shed 9 bases and J shed 2 bases, with 6 bases lying between them. The CDR3 coding sequence is TGTGCCACCGGACAGCAAGAGACCCAGTACTTC. It yields the protein CATGQQETQYF.

A few counts support this clonotype. The gene calls are TRBV5-6 and TRBJ1-1; D is unclear. V was pared by 3 bases and J by 10 bases, with 16 bases between. The germline CDR1 and CDR2 sequences are SGHDT and YYEEEE. The CDR3 has 13 amino acids. The CDR3 protein is CASSSIGSAGAFF. For the CDR3, the DNA is TGTGCCAGCAGCTCGATCGGGTCGGCAGGAGCTTTCTTT.